The T cell receptor (beta chain) under discussion was sequenced for a study of cytomegalovirus exposure and HLA in healthy donors. CDR1 and CDR2 (germline): LNHDA, SQIVND (reference sequence). There are 16 residues in the CDR3. V lost 3 bases and J lost 3, with 15 bases in between. The repertoire was sequenced with immunoSEQ multiplex PCR; TCRdb's copy has only in-frame clones and lacks some. The sample lists 150,000 or so clones, 89% occurring once. Findings and caveats of the study: It was about 150 TCR beta chains that were listed as cytomegalovirus-associated.

Points on this clone: Its antigen remains unidentified.

This sequence joins TRBV19 and TRBJ1-5, with D possibly matching TRBD1 (6 bases). The source of this sequence is a woman under 30 in good health and CMV-seropositive. The specimen sequenced was PBMCs. The CDR3 nucleotides read TGTGCCAGTAGTATGGGGGGGCCCTCTTTCAATCAGCCCCAGCATTTT. Translation: CASSMGGPSFNQPQHF.